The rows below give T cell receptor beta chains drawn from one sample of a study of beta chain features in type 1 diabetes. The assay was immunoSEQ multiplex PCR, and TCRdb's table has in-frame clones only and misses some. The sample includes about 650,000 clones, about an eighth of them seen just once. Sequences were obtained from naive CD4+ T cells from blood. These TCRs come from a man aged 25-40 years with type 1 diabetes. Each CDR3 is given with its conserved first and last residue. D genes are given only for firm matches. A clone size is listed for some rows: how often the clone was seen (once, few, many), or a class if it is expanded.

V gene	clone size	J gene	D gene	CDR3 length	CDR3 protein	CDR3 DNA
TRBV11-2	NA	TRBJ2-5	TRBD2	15	CASSRIGTSKETQYF	TGTGCCAGCAGCAGAATCGGGACTAGCAAAGAGACCCAGTACTTC
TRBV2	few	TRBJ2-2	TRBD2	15	CATIPRAGVTGELFF	TGTGCCACCATACCGAGGGCGGGGGTCACCGGGGAGCTGTTTTTT
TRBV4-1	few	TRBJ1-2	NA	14	CASSQGRTAYGYTF	TGCGCCAGCAGCCAAGGGCGGACAGCCTATGGCTACACCTTC
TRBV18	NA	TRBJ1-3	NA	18	CASSPQSPVPISGNTIYF	TGTGCCAGCTCACCGCAATCTCCCGTGCCCATCTCTGGAAACACCATATATTTT
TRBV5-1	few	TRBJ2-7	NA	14	CASSRWDVPYEQYF	TGCGCCAGCAGCCGGTGGGACGTACCCTACGAGCAGTACTTC
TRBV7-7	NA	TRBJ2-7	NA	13	CASSLGQRYEQYF	TGTGCTAGCAGCTTAGGCCAGAGATACGAGCAGTACTTC
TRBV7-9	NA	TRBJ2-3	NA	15	CASSATGTSTDTQYF	TGTGCCAGCAGCGCCACCGGGACTAGCACAGATACGCAGTATTTT
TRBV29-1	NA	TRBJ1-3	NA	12	CSVSLSGNTIYF	TGCAGCGTATCGCTCTCTGGAAACACCATATATTTT
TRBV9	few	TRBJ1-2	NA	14	CASSVVGEDYGYTF	TGTGCCAGCAGCGTAGTCGGGGAAGACTATGGCTACACCTTC
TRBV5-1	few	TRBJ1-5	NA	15	CASSLRGEKGQPQHF	TGCGCCAGCAGCTTGCGTGGGGAAAAGGGTCAGCCCCAGCATTTT
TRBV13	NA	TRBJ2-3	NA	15	CASSFVRGLGDTQYF	TGTGCCAGCAGCTTCGTTAGAGGATTGGGAGATACGCAGTATTTT
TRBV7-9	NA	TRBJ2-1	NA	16	CASSGLDHGTYNEQFF	TGTGCCAGCAGCGGCTTAGATCACGGGACCTACAATGAGCAGTTCTTC
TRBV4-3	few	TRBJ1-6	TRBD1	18	CASSQGDSASSYNSPLHF	TGCGCCAGCAGCCAAGGGGACAGCGCAAGCTCCTATAATTCACCCCTCCACTTT
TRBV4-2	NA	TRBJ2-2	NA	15	CASSRRQDDTGELFF	TGTGCCAGCAGCCGCCGACAGGACGACACCGGGGAGCTGTTTTTT
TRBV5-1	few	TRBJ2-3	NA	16	CASSLWGSGSTDTQYF	TGCGCCAGCAGCTTGTGGGGATCGGGGAGCACAGATACGCAGTATTTT
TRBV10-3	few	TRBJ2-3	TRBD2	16	CAISSGLAGGPDTQYF	TGTGCCATCAGTTCGGGACTAGCGGGGGGGCCGGATACGCAGTATTTT
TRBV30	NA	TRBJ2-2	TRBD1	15	CAWTYSRTGPGELFF	TGTGCCTGGACCTACTCCCGGACAGGGCCCGGGGAGCTGTTTTTT
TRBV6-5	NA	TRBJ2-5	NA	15	CASSYSLSGPKTQYF	TGTGCCAGCAGTTACTCTTTAAGTGGGCCCAAGACCCAGTACTTC
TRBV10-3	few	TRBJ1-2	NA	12	CATAEGAYGYTF	TGTGCCACAGCCGAAGGTGCCTATGGCTACACCTTC
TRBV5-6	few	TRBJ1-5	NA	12	CASSLWEGPQHF	TGTGCCAGCAGCTTGTGGGAGGGCCCCCAGCATTTT
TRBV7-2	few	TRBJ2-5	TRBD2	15	CASSAWTSGGAPQYF	TGTGCCAGCAGCGCCTGGACTAGCGGGGGGGCTCCGCAGTACTTC
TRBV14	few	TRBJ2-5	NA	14	CASSQVAGVETQYF	TGTGCCAGCAGCCAAGTGGCAGGGGTCGAGACCCAGTACTTC
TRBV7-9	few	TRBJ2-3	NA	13	CASSLSGEDTQYF	TGTGCCAGCAGCTTAAGTGGGGAAGATACGCAGTATTTT
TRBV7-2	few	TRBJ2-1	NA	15	CASSLAQGSYNEQFF	TGTGCCAGCAGCTTAGCACAGGGCTCCTACAATGAGCAGTTCTTC
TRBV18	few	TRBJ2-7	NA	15	CASSPQRETPYEQYF	TGTGCCAGCTCACCCCAAAGGGAGACACCGTACGAGCAGTACTTC
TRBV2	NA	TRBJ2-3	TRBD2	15	CASKTSGGPGDTQYF	TGTGCCAGCAAGACTAGCGGGGGCCCGGGAGATACGCAGTATTTT
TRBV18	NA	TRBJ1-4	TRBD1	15	CASSPPGQTYEKLFF	TGTGCCAGCTCACCCCCGGGACAGACTTATGAAAAACTGTTTTTT
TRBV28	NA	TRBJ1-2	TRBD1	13	CASSSGQDYGYTF	TGTGCCAGCAGTTCCGGACAGGACTATGGCTACACCTTC
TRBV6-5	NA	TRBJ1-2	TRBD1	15	CASSTRTGRVDGYTF	TGTGCCAGCAGTACTCGGACAGGGCGAGTTGATGGCTACACCTTC
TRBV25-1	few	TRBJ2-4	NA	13	CARRKIAKNIQYF	TGTGCTCGACGGAAGATAGCCAAAAACATTCAGTACTTC
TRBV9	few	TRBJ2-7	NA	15	CASSPRLGPTVGQYF	TGTGCCAGCAGCCCCCGATTGGGGCCGACTGTCGGGCAGTACTTC
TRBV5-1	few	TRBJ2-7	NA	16	CASRPLTTASSYEQYF	TGCGCCAGCAGGCCTCTAACGACAGCTAGCTCCTACGAGCAGTACTTC
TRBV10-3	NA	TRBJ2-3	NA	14	CAISESSGTDTQYF	TGTGCCATCAGTGAGTCGAGTGGCACAGATACGCAGTATTTT
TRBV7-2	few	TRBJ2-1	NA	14	CASSPLLGRNEQFF	TGTGCCAGCAGCCCGCTACTAGGTCGCAATGAGCAGTTCTTC
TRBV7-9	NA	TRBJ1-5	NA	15	CASSFNWVPNQPQHF	TGTGCCAGCAGCTTTAATTGGGTTCCAAATCAGCCCCAGCATTTT
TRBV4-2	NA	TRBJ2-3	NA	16	CASSPRGTGGTDTQYF	TGTGCCAGCAGCCCTAGAGGGACGGGAGGCACAGATACGCAGTATTTT
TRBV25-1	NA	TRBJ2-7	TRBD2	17	CASSAMRLAGAHEEQYF	TGTGCCAGCAGTGCGATGCGACTAGCGGGGGCCCATGAGGAGCAGTACTTC
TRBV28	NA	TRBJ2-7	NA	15	CASSPSRDIFNEQYF	TGTGCCAGCAGTCCCTCTAGGGACATTTTCAACGAGCAGTACTTC
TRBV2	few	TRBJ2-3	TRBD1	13	CASSYGQVDTQYF	TGTGCCAGCAGTTATGGACAGGTCGATACGCAGTATTTT
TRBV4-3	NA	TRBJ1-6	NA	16	CASSQDRSSYNSPLHF	TGCGCCAGCAGCCAAGATCGCAGCTCCTATAATTCACCCCTCCACTTT